The 14 T cell receptor beta chains below all came from one sample that was sequenced in a study of identical twins. A single record per CDR3 protein comes from TCRdb applying MiXCR to the 5' RACE reads. The table lists hundreds of thousands of distinct CDR3 sequences, about 20% of them singletons, with 4% to 4.5% in the top ten. These data also formed part of another study, on T cells expressing NK-cell markers.

Sequenced: PBMCs. These receptors were taken from a woman aged 18-29 years in good health.

This clonotype has a count of ten or more. The genes are TRBV29-1 and TRBJ1-1; D ambiguous. CDR1 and CDR2 from the germline V gene are SQVTM and ANQGSEA. This CDR3 has 8 residues. The V end was cut by 3 bases, the J end by 11 bases, with 4 bases between. The CDR3 region is CSVEDAFF. CDR3 nucleotide sequence: TGCAGCGTTGAGGATGCTTTCTTT. Looking up the rest from reference TRBV29-1 and TRBJ1-1 gives the full variable domain: SAVISQKPSRDICQRGTSLTIQCQVDSQVTMMFWYRQQPGQSLTLIATANQGSEATYESGFVIDKFPISRPNLTFSTLTVSNMSPEDSSIYLCSVEDAFFGQGTRLTVV.

The chain employs TRBV12-3 or TRBV12-4 and TRBJ2-5; 7 nucleotides line up with TRBD2. Trimming took 5 bases from V and 5 from J; bases not matched to a gene: 14. This CDR3 is built from 16 residues. The chain's CDR3 is CASSPIGFGGGETQYF. The CDR3 nucleotides read TGTGCCAGCAGTCCCATTGGGTTTGGGGGGGGGGAGACCCAGTACTTC.

CDR3 bases: TGCAGTGCTAGAGATCGTATGAGACGGGCGTATCGGGGGAGCACAGATACGCAGTATTTT. It codes for CSARDRMRRAYRGSTDTQYF. The chain recombines TRBV20-1 with TRBJ2-3; a weak D match, TRBD2 (6 bases). Germline values: CDR1 DFQATT, CDR2 SNEGSKA (reference sequence). CDR3 length: 20 amino acids. The germline V and J ends were trimmed by 0 bases and 0 bases, with 25 bases remaining between them.

This rearrangement joins TRBV6-6 to TRBJ2-7, with 7 positions matching TRBD2. Germline loops: CDR1 MNHNY, CDR2 SVGAGI (reference sequence). The CDR3 loop spans 12 amino acids. The J segment lost 4 bases and the V segment lost 8 bases, leaving 5 bases of the junction unmatched. The CDR3 DNA reads as TGTGCCAGCCATAGGGAGGGGTACGAGCAGTACTTC. Residues: CASHREGYEQYF.

This clonotype was recorded once. The chain joins TRBV7-2 to TRBJ2-5, with D perhaps matching TRBD1 or TRBD2 (5 bases each). The V and J ends lost 5 bases and 5 bases respectively, with 15 bases between them. Germline V CDR1 and CDR2: SGHTA, FQGNSA. CDR3 length: 14 residues. CDR3 protein: CASSAPWDGETQYF. CDR3 nucleotide sequence: TGTGCCAGCAGCGCCCCATGGGACGGGGAGACCCAGTACTTC.

The chain couples TRBV7-2 to TRBJ2-7; no definite D call. In germline, CDR1 is SGHTA, CDR2 FQGNSA. There are 14 residues in the CDR3. Between the trimmed V and J ends, which lost 2 bases and 6 bases, there was a span of 14 bases. CDR3 sequence (DNA): TGTGCCAGCAGCTTAAAGCTGGGCCCGAGCGAGCAGTACTTC. Translation: CASSLKLGPSEQYF.

This clonotype has just a few counts. This chain uses TRBV7-2 with TRBJ2-7; D is unresolved. Trimming removed 3 bases at V and 4 bases at J, with 13 bases between. The CDR3 sequence is 14 residues long. Germline V gives CDR1 SGHTA, CDR2 FQGNSA. The CDR3 reads CASSFPGLPYEQYF. The DNA of the CDR3 is TGTGCCAGCAGCTTTCCCGGTCTACCTTACGAGCAGTACTTC.

The CDR3 spells CSARREGTDTQYF. The CDR3 DNA reads as TGCAGTGCTAGGCGGGAGGGCACAGATACGCAGTATTTT. The chain uses TRBV20-1 and TRBJ2-3; 8 bases are shared with TRBD2. There are 13 residues in the CDR3. Looked up from germline, CDR1 is DFQATT and CDR2 is SNEGSKA (reference sequence). Trimming removed 3 bases from V and 1 base from J; junction bases left unmatched: 0.

The rearrangement links TRBV4-1 to TRBJ1-3; TRBD1 is a possible D gene (6 bases). The V gene lost 1 base and the J gene lost 0 bases, with 7 bases spanning the gap. The CDR3 sequence is 15 residues long. Per the germline V gene, CDR1 is MGHRA and CDR2 is YSYEKL. In DNA form, the CDR3 reads TGCGCCAGCAGCCAAGGACAGGCCTCTGGAAACACCATATATTTT. This sequence encodes CASSQGQASGNTIYF.

This clonotype was detected only a few times. The chain joins TRBV5-1 to TRBJ1-2; TRBD1 matches at 8 bases. CDR3 size: 14 residues. Per the germline V gene, CDR1 is SGHRS and CDR2 is YFSETQ. V lost 4 bases and J lost 4; bases outside the gene matches: 6. The CDR3 is CASSTGDRTYGYTF. The DNA of the CDR3 is TGCGCCAGCAGCACGGGGGACAGGACCTATGGCTACACCTTC.

This clonotype showed up just a few times. This chain joins TRBV6-1 and TRBJ2-6, with D uncertain. The CDR3 consists of 15 residues. V was clipped by 0 bases and J by 2 bases, with 5 bases between them. The germline V gene has CDR1 MNHNS and CDR2 SASEGT. CDR3 region: CASSEARAGANVLTF. CDR3 in DNA: TGTGCCAGCAGTGAAGCACGGGCTGGGGCCAACGTCCTGACTTTC.

The V gene is TRBV7-9, the J gene TRBJ2-5; D is uncertain. Trimming pared 2 bases from V and 4 bases from J, leaving 8 bases between. CDR1 and CDR2 from the germline V gene are SEHNR and FQNEAQ (reference sequence). The CDR3 totals 13 residues. DNA of the CDR3: TGTGCCAGCAGCTTAAGCAGTATAGAGACCCAGTACTTC. Its translation: CASSLSSIETQYF.

This chain uses TRBV9 with TRBJ2-3; D ambiguous. The CDR3 totals 14 residues. Trimming cost V 3 bases and J 6 bases, with 14 bases left between them. Germline V gene data show CDR1 as SGDLS and CDR2 as YYNGEE. CDR3 amino acids: CASSDPTPGDTQYF. The CDR3 DNA reads TGTGCCAGCAGCGACCCCACCCCCGGGGATACGCAGTATTTT.

Only a few counts were recorded for this clonotype. This chain connects TRBV11-2 to TRBJ2-2; D is unresolved. Trimming left V 1 base short and J 3 bases short, with 15 bases between. The germline V gene has CDR1 SGHAT and CDR2 FQNNGV. The CDR3 sequence is 17 residues long. The CDR3 nucleotides are TGTGCCAGCAGCTTAGGTATCGCAGACCGGGACACCGGGGAGCTGTTTTTT. As protein: CASSLGIADRDTGELFF.